Listed below are T cell receptor beta chains from one sample, sequenced in a study of cytomegalovirus exposure and HLA in healthy donors. Clones were read by immunoSEQ multiplex PCR, and TCRdb kept only the in-frame ones, dropping some. Among under 90,000 clones listed, over 65% were seen once. Material: PBMCs. Receptors originate from a man in his forties or fifties in good health and CMV-seropositive. Both conserved end residues are trimmed from each CDR3.

v_call: TRBV4-2; j_call: TRBJ1-5; cdr3_aa: ASSQDPPGGGNQPQH
v_call: TRBV7-8; j_call: TRBJ2-2; cdr3_aa: ASSSFRLGSYTGELF
v_call: TRBV18; j_call: TRBJ1-2; cdr3_aa: ASSPETYGYT
v_call: TRBV7-9; j_call: TRBJ1-2; cdr3_aa: ASSAYSQSNYGYT
v_call: TRBV28; j_call: TRBJ2-3; cdr3_aa: ASSLLWGPGQGSDTQY
v_call: TRBV5-4; j_call: TRBJ1-1; cdr3_aa: ASSPGQGLHTEAF
v_call: TRBV6-4; j_call: TRBJ2-1; cdr3_aa: ASSDSLILVGEQF
v_call: TRBV27; j_call: TRBJ1-2; cdr3_aa: ASSLQGIGGYT
v_call: TRBV11-2; j_call: TRBJ1-5; cdr3_aa: ASSSGSNQPQH
v_call: TRBV6-6; j_call: TRBJ2-1; cdr3_aa: ASSYSVAGGPDEQF
v_call: TRBV14; j_call: TRBJ1-1; cdr3_aa: ASSDGQGMNTEAF
v_call: TRBV19; j_call: TRBJ2-7; cdr3_aa: ASREQGARSYEQY
v_call: TRBV27; j_call: TRBJ2-3; cdr3_aa: ASSPGQGPTDTQY
v_call: TRBV6-5; j_call: TRBJ2-5; cdr3_aa: ASSSYFSQY
v_call: TRBV5-6; j_call: TRBJ2-7; cdr3_aa: ASTDGGPSSYEQY
v_call: TRBV19; j_call: TRBJ2-1; cdr3_aa: ASSFPRLQGPIVDNEQF
v_call: TRBV2; j_call: TRBJ1-5; cdr3_aa: ASSGGGYNQPQH
v_call: TRBV6-6; j_call: TRBJ2-1; cdr3_aa: ASRGQGLGQEQF
v_call: TRBV27; j_call: TRBJ1-5; cdr3_aa: ASSLSPGKQPQH
v_call: TRBV7-8; j_call: TRBJ2-1; cdr3_aa: ASSSGGSYNEQF
v_call: TRBV27; j_call: TRBJ2-2; cdr3_aa: ASTRGGTGELF
v_call: TRBV7-9; j_call: TRBJ2-3; cdr3_aa: ASSQGQGISAQY
v_call: TRBV6-4; j_call: TRBJ1-4; cdr3_aa: ASSKTATNEKLF
v_call: TRBV7-9; j_call: TRBJ2-1; cdr3_aa: ASSLINLRTRGTLNEQF
v_call: TRBV7-2; j_call: TRBJ2-3; cdr3_aa: ASSPPGDTQY
v_call: TRBV18; j_call: TRBJ2-1; cdr3_aa: ASSPPSGGMSSYNEQF
v_call: TRBV12-5; j_call: TRBJ2-5; cdr3_aa: ASGLVRTQGQETQY
v_call: TRBV19; j_call: TRBJ2-1; cdr3_aa: ASSIVLREEQF
v_call: TRBV19; j_call: TRBJ2-7; cdr3_aa: ASQREHSYEQY
v_call: TRBV18; j_call: TRBJ2-7; cdr3_aa: ASHPGGQILGEQY
v_call: TRBV7-6; j_call: TRBJ2-5; cdr3_aa: ARTGTFVQETQY
v_call: TRBV7-2; j_call: TRBJ2-7; cdr3_aa: ASTQGQGDNEQY
v_call: TRBV27; j_call: TRBJ2-7; cdr3_aa: ASSRDTGFYEQY
v_call: TRBV7-8; j_call: TRBJ1-4; cdr3_aa: ASSLSDRTNEKLF
v_call: TRBV7-3; j_call: TRBJ2-7; cdr3_aa: ASSLVVDREQY
v_call: TRBV7-2; j_call: TRBJ2-3; cdr3_aa: ASSFSSGTDTQY
v_call: TRBV11-3; j_call: TRBJ2-1; cdr3_aa: ASSLSGLAGRNEQF
v_call: TRBV5-4; j_call: TRBJ2-7; cdr3_aa: ASSFVDSYEQY
v_call: TRBV5-8; j_call: TRBJ2-3; cdr3_aa: ASSYSGDYSTDTQY
v_call: TRBV5-8; j_call: TRBJ1-4; cdr3_aa: ASSPDRVNEKLF
v_call: TRBV18; j_call: TRBJ2-7; cdr3_aa: ASSRSGRALGDEQY
v_call: TRBV5-1; j_call: TRBJ2-1; cdr3_aa: ASNPGPSAGDGEQF
v_call: TRBV20-1; j_call: TRBJ2-1; cdr3_aa: SAQRVKF
v_call: TRBV10-1; j_call: TRBJ2-3; cdr3_aa: ASSEEGGRATDTQY
v_call: TRBV6-1; j_call: TRBJ2-7; cdr3_aa: ASSEPLGTYEQY
v_call: TRBV10-1; j_call: TRBJ2-2; cdr3_aa: ASSLLPGGAGELF
v_call: TRBV5-1; j_call: TRBJ2-7; cdr3_aa: ASSPGLEFYEQY
v_call: TRBV7-2; j_call: TRBJ1-2; cdr3_aa: ASSPQTGGLFGYGYT